This T cell receptor (beta chain) was recovered during a study of cytomegalovirus exposure and HLA in healthy donors. Study in general: For the 300 to 450 genotyped donors, over 80% fell within the Caucasian-associated ancestry cluster.

The PCR employed 60 Vbeta primers together with 13 Jbeta primers. Data came from immunoSEQ multiplex PCR; TCRdb stores just in-frame clones and leaves some out. Among 150,000 to 200,000 clones listed, roughly 13% were seen once. Study-wide points: The number of N-insertions in an Asian-associated ancestry cluster was reportedly below the roughly 700-donor mean in a later analysis. Later work found that TCR association rates differed between HLA loci; DRB1 had the most and HLA-C the fewest.

The CDR3 extends over 15 amino acids. Trimming shortened V by 4 bases and J by 2 bases, and 13 bases separated the two germline ends. Per germline, CDR1 SGHNT and CDR2 YENEEA. This clone showed up just a few times. The target antigen is unknown. The material sequenced was PBMCs. The genes are TRBV11-3 and TRBJ2-3; possibly TRBD1 for D (5 bases). The receptor's source is a man in his fifties or sixties in good health and CMV-seropositive. The CDR3 is CASSSPGSDTDTQYF. CDR3 nucleotides: TGTGCCAGCAGCTCCCCAGGGTCCGACACAGATACGCAGTATTTT.